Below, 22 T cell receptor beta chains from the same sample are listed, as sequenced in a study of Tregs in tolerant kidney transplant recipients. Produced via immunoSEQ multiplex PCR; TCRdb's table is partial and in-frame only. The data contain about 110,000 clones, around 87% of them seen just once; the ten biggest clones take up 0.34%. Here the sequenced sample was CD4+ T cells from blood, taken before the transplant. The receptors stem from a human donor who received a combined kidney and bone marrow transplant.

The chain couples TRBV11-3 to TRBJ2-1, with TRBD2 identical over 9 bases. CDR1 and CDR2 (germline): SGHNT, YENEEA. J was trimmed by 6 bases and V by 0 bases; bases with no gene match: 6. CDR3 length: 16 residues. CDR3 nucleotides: TGTGCCAGCAGCTTAGAGGGAGCGGGAGGTCGCAATGAGCAGTTCTTC. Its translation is CASSLEGAGGRNEQFF.

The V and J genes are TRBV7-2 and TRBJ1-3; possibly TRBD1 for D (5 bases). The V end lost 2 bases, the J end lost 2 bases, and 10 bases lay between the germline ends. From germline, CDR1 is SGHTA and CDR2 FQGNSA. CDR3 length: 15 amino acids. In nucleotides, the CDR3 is TGTGCCAGCAGCTTATCAGGGTGGGCTGGAAACACCATATATTTT. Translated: CASSLSGWAGNTIYF.

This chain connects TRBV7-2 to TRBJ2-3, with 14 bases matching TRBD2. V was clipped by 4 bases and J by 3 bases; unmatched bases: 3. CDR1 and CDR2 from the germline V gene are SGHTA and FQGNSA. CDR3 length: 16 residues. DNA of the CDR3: TGTGCCAGCAGCTCTGGGACTAGCGGGAGAACAGATACGCAGTATTTT. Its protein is CASSSGTSGRTDTQYF.

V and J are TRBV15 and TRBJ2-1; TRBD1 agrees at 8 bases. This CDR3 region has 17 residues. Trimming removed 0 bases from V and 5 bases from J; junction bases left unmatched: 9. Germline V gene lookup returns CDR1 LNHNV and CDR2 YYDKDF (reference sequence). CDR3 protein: CATSRDFPDRAHNEQFF. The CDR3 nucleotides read TGTGCCACCAGCAGAGATTTCCCGGACAGGGCCCACAATGAGCAGTTCTTC.

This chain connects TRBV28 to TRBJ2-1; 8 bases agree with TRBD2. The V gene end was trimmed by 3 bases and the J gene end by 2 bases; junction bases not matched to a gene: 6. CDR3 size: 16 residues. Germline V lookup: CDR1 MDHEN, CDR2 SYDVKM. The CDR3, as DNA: TGTGCCAGCAGTTTGCCCGGGGGGGGCCCCTACAATGAGCAGTTCTTC. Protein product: CASSLPGGGPYNEQFF.

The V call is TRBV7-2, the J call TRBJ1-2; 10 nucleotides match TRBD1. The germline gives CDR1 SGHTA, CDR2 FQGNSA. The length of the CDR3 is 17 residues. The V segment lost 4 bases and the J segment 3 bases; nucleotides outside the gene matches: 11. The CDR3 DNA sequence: TGTGCCAGCAGCTCGCTCTGGGACAGGGGCGGTGACTATGGCTACACCTTC. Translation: CASSSLWDRGGDYGYTF.

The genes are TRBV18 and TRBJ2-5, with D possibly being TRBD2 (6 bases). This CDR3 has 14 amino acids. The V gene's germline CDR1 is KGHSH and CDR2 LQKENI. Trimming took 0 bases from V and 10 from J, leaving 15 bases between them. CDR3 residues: CASSPPGGSRDQYF. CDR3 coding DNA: TGTGCCAGCTCACCACCGGGGGGATCTCGTGACCAGTACTTC.

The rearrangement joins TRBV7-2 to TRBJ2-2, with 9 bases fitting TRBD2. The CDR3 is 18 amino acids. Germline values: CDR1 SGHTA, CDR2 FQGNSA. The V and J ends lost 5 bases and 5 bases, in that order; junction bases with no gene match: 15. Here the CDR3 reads CASSTHGPGTSRTGELFF. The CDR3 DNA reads TGTGCCAGCAGCACGCATGGGCCCGGGACTAGCAGAACCGGGGAGCTGTTTTTT.

CDR3 loop: CASSSGGADTQYF. Here the CDR3 DNA reads TGTGCCAGCTCATCGGGGGGGGCAGATACGCAGTATTTT. This chain joins TRBV18 and TRBJ2-3, with 8 bases lining up with TRBD2. With V trimmed by 5 bases and J by 4 bases, 2 bases remained unmatched. Germline CDR1 reads KGHSH; CDR2 reads LQKENI. CDR3 length: 13 residues.

Here the CDR3 reads CASMTGASYNSPLHF. The CDR3, as DNA: TGTGCCAGCATGACAGGGGCCTCCTATAATTCACCCCTCCACTTT. V usage is TRBV2 and J usage is TRBJ1-6, with TRBD1 identical over 8 bases. Germline trimming cut 7 bases from V and 0 bases from J; bases unmatched to any gene: 2. The CDR3 is made up of 15 amino acids. CDR1 and CDR2 (germline): SNHLY, FYNNEI. The full variable domain, with the rest looked up from reference TRBV2 and TRBJ1-6, is EPEVTQTPSHQVTQMGQEVILRCVPISNHLYFYWYRQILGQKVEFLVSFYNNEISEKSEIFDDQFSVERPDGSNFTLKIRSTKLEDSAMYFCASMTGASYNSPLHFGNGTRLTVT.

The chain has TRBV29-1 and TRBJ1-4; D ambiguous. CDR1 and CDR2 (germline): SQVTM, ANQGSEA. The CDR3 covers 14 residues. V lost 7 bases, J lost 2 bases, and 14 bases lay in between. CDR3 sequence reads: CSARSGRTNEKLFF. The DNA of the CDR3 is TGCAGCGCCCGGAGCGGCAGGACTAATGAAAAACTGTTTTTT.

CDR3 sequence: CASSLRTGGSYEQYF. The CDR3 DNA follows: TGTGCCAGTAGTCTACGGACAGGGGGATCCTACGAGCAGTACTTC. This rearrangement joins TRBV19 to TRBJ2-7; 10 nucleotides agree with TRBD1. CDR1 and CDR2 (germline): LNHDA, SQIVND (reference sequence). The J segment lost 1 base and the V segment lost 5 bases, leaving 5 bases of the junction unmatched. The CDR3 has 15 residues.

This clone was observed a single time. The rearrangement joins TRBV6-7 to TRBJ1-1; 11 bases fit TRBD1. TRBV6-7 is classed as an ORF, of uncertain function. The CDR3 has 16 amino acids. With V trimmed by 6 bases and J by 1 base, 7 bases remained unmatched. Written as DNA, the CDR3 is TGTGCCAGCAGAAACCGGGACAGGGGGGGGAACACTGAAGCTTTCTTT. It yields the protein CASRNRDRGGNTEAFF.

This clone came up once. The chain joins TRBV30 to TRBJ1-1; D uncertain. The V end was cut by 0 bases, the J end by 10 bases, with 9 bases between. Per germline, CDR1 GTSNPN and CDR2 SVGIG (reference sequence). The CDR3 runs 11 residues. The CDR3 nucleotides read TGTGCCTGGAGTGTACTCTCCGTAGCTTTCTTT. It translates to CAWSVLSVAFF.

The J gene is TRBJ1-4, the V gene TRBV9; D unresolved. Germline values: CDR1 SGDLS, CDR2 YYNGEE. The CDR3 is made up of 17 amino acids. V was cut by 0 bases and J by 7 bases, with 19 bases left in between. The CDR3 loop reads CASSVGIPQKGGEKLFF. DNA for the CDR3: TGTGCCAGCAGCGTAGGGATCCCCCAGAAAGGAGGTGAAAAACTGTTTTTT.

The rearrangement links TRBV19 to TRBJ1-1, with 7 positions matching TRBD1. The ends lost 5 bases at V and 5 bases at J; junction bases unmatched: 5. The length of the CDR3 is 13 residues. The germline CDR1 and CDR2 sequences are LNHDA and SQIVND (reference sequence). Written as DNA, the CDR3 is TGTGCCAGTAGTGAACTCAGGGGGACTGAAGCTTTCTTT. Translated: CASSELRGTEAFF. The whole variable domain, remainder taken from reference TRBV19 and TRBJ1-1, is DGGITQSPKYLFRKEGQNVTLSCEQNLNHDAMYWYRQDPGQGLRLIYYSQIVNDFQKGDIAEGYSVSREKKESFPLTVTSAQKNPTAFYLCASSELRGTEAFFGQGTRLTVV.

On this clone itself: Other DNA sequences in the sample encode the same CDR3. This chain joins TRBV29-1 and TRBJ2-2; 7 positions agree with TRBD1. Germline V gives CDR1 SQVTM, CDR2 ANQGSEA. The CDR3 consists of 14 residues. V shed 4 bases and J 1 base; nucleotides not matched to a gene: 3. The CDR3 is CSVVTGKNTGELFF. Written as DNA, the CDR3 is TGCAGCGTTGTGACAGGGAAGAACACCGGGGAGCTGTTTTTT.

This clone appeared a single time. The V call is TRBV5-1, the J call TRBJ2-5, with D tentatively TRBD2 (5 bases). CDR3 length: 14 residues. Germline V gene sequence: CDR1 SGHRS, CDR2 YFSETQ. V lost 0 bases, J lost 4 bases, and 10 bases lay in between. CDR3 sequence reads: CASSLDRGGETQYF. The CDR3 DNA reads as TGCGCCAGCAGCTTGGACAGAGGAGGAGAGACCCAGTACTTC.

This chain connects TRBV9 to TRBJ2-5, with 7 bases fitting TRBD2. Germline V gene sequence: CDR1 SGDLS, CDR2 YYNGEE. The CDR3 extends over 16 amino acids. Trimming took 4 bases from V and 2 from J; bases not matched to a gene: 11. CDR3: CASSPGMRGGQETQYF. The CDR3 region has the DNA TGTGCCAGCAGCCCCGGTATGCGCGGGGGACAAGAGACCCAGTACTTC. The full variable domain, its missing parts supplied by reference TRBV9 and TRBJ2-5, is DSGVTQTPKHLITATGQRVTLRCSPRSGDLSVYWYQQSLDQGLQFLIQYYNGEERAKGNILERFSAQQFPDLHSELNLSSLELGDSALYFCASSPGMRGGQETQYFGPGTRLLVL.

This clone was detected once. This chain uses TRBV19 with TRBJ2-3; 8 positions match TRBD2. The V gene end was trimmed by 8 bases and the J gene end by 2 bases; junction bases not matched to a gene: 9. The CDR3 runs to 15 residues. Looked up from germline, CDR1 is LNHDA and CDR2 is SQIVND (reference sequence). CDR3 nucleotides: TGTGCCAGTGGCTGGGGGCGGGAGGCCACAGATACGCAGTATTTT. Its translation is CASGWGREATDTQYF.

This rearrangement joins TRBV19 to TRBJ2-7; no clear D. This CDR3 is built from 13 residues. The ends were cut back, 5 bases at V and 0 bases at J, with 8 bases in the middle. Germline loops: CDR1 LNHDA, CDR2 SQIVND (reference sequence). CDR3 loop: CASSRASSYEQYF. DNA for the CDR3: TGTGCCAGTAGTCGCGCCTCCTCCTACGAGCAGTACTTC.

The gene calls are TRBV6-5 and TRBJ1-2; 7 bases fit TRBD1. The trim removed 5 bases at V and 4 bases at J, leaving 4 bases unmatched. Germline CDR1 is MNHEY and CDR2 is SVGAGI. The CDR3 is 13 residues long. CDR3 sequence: CASSPPGGYGYTF. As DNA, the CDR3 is TGTGCCAGCAGTCCCCCAGGGGGCTATGGCTACACCTTC.